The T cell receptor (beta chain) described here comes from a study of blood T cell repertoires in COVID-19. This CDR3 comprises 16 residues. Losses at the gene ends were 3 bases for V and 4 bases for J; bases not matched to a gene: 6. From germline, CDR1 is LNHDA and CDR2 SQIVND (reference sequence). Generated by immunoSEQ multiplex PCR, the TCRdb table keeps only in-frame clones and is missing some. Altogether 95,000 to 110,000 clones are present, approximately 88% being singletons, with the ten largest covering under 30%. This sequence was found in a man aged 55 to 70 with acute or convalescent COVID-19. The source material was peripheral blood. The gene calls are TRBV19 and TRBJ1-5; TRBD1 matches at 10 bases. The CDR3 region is CASSMLRDRGNQPQHF. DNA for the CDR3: TGTGCCAGTAGTATGTTAAGGGACAGGGGAAATCAGCCCCAGCATTTT.